These T cell receptor beta chains were read from a single sample in a study of blood T cells in healthy people across ages. TCRdb re-called the 5' RACE reads with MiXCR, one entry per CDR3 protein. This sample has around 1,500,000 distinct CDR3 sequences; approximately 30% occur once, and the top ten carry about 7.7%. The sample was blood. These receptors all come from a woman in her twenties or thirties in good health. The CDR3 runs from the conserved cysteine through the conserved F or W. Each record gives: clone size, D gene, J gene, V gene, CDR3 protein, CDR3 DNA. D genes are given only for firm matches. Some rows mark clone size as missing; the rest say once, few, many or name a class of expanded clone.

>few|-|TRBJ1-1|TRBV29-1
CSVEGVLNTEALF
TGCAGCGTTGAAGGGGTTCTGAACACTGAAGCTCTCTTT
>few|TRBD2|TRBJ2-7|TRBV3-1
CASSQEWTSGYEQYF
TGTGCCAGCAGCCAAGAGTGGACTAGCGGCTACGAGCAGTACTTC
>few|-|TRBJ2-3|TRBV19
CASRTPEIGDTQYF
TGTGCCAGTAGGACACCAGAAATTGGAGATACGCAGTATTTT
>-|-|TRBJ2-3|TRBV2
CASSGRTASTDTQYF
TGTGCCAGCAGTGGACGCACAGCGAGCACAGATACGCAGTATTTT
>-|-|TRBJ1-2|TRBV7-2
CASSPAQLPNYGYTF
TGTGCCAGCAGCCCAGCCCAGCTCCCTAACTATGGCTACACCTTC
>many|-|TRBJ1-5|TRBV9
CASSVGRGQPQHF
TGTGCCAGCAGCGTAGGGAGGGGTCAGCCCCAGCATTTT
>many|TRBD1|TRBJ2-7|TRBV7-8
CASSRDRDSYEQYF
TGTGCCAGCAGCCGTGACAGGGACTCCTACGAGCAGTACTTC
>-|TRBD1|TRBJ1-2|TRBV7-9
CASSNPGQGGINYGYTF
TGTGCCAGCAGCAATCCGGGACAGGGGGGAATAAACTATGGCTACACCTTC
>-|-|TRBJ1-1|TRBV6-1
CASSRRTDLDGQNTEAFF
TGTGCCAGCAGTCGCCGTACTGATCTGGACGGCCAGAACACTGAAGCTTTCTTT
>-|TRBD2|TRBJ2-3|TRBV5-5
CASSHYTTSTGDTQYF
TGTGCCAGCAGCCACTATACGACTAGCACAGGAGATACGCAGTATTTT
>-|-|TRBJ2-5|TRBV20-1
CSARDGGLSGNEQYF
TGCAGTGCTAGAGATGGGGGGCTGAGTGGTAATGAGCAGTACTTC
>-|-|TRBJ2-1|TRBV4-3
CASGQETLSWGENEQFF
TGCGCCAGCGGCCAAGAGACCCTCAGCTGGGGGGAGAACGAGCAGTTCTTC
>many|-|TRBJ2-7|TRBV20-1
CSATQVYEQYF
TGCAGTGCTACGCAGGTCTACGAGCAGTACTTC
>-|-|TRBJ2-4|TRBV20-1
CSAARGVDKNIQYF
TGCAGTGCCGCCAGGGGGGTAGACAAAAACATTCAGTACTTC
>-|-|TRBJ2-5|TRBV27
CASGLQVETQYF
TGTGCCAGCGGGCTTCAGGTAGAGACCCAGTACTTC
>few|TRBD2|TRBJ2-7|TRBV5-1
CASSLAPSGGLYEQYF
TGCGCCAGCAGCTTGGCCCCAAGCGGGGGGCTCTACGAGCAGTACTTC
>-|TRBD2|TRBJ2-5|TRBV6-5
CASSYERGGPNEQYF
TGTGCCAGCAGTTACGAGCGGGGGGGCCCTAATGAGCAGTACTTC
>once|TRBD1|TRBJ1-2|TRBV20-1
CSARGWAGGAGYGYTF
TGCAGTGCTAGAGGGTGGGCAGGGGGCGCAGGCTATGGCTACACCTTC
>-|-|TRBJ2-1|TRBV7-2
CANTLRWGDNEQFF
TGTGCCAACACCCTACGATGGGGGGACAATGAGCAGTTCTTC
>-|-|TRBJ2-4|TRBV5-1
CASSSTPDSVHTVAKNIQYF
TGCGCCAGCAGCTCAACTCCTGACAGCGTCCATACGGTAGCCAAAAACATTCAGTACTTC
>few|TRBD1|TRBJ2-3|TRBV20-1
CSARQGRTDTQYF
TGCAGTGCAAGACAGGGGCGGACAGATACGCAGTATTTT
>-|-|TRBJ1-2|TRBV28
CASTNGGSRYGYTF
TGTGCCAGCACAAACGGGGGCAGTCGGTATGGCTACACCTTC
>few|TRBD2|TRBJ2-7|TRBV5-1
CASSFRAGNYEQYF
TGCGCCAGCAGCTTCCGAGCGGGGAACTACGAGCAGTACTTC
>many|TRBD2|TRBJ2-1|TRBV3-1
CASSQDQGEGNEQFF
TGTGCCAGCAGCCAAGATCAAGGGGAGGGGAATGAGCAGTTCTTC
>few|TRBD1|TRBJ2-7|TRBV7-9
CASSLGTGRRYEQYF
TGTGCCAGCAGCCTCGGGACAGGTCGTAGGTACGAGCAGTACTTC
>-|TRBD2|TRBJ2-3|TRBV20-1
CSATPAGGDADTQYF
TGCAGTGCTACCCCTGCGGGGGGAGACGCAGATACGCAGTATTTT
>few|-|TRBJ1-4|TRBV18
CASSPPARVNEKLFF
TGTGCCAGCTCACCACCCGCCAGGGTTAACGAAAAACTGTTTTTT
>-|-|TRBJ2-1|TRBV4-1
CASSHTQTREQFF
TGCGCCAGCAGCCATACGCAAACACGTGAGCAGTTCTTC
>-|-|TRBJ2-2|TRBV7-8
CASSLLVGGGWNTGELFF
TGTGCCAGCAGCTTACTCGTCGGAGGGGGATGGAACACCGGGGAGCTGTTCTTT
>-|-|TRBJ2-1|TRBV4-1
CASSQALDEQFF
TGCGCCAGCAGCCAAGCCTTGGATGAGCAGTTCTTC
>-|-|TRBJ2-5|TRBV9
CASNVQVGSGETQYF
TGTGCCAGCAACGTACAGGTTGGCTCGGGGGAGACCCAGTACTTC
>-|TRBD2|TRBJ2-7|TRBV3-1
CASRTSGRACYEQYF
TGTGCCAGCAGGACATCCGGGAGGGCCTGCTACGAGCAGTACTTC
>-|TRBD1|TRBJ2-3|TRBV5-1
CASSTGEISTDTQYF
TGCGCCAGCAGCACAGGGGAAATAAGCACAGATACGCAGTATTTT
>-|-|TRBJ2-6|TRBV3-1
CASRKWQAGANVLTF
TGTGCCAGCAGGAAATGGCAGGCGGGGGCCAACGTCCTGACTTTC
>few|-|TRBJ2-3|TRBV6-2/TRBV6-3
CASSSTSLASTDTQYF
TGTGCCAGCAGCTCCACTAGTCTTGCTAGCACAGATACGCAGTATTTT
>-|-|TRBJ2-7|TRBV7-2
CASSLAEGLEQYF
TGTGCGAGCAGCTTAGCGGAAGGCTTGGAGCAGTACTTC
>many|-|TRBJ2-3|TRBV6-5
CASSRGGDSTDTQYF
TGTGCCAGCAGCCGAGGAGGGGATAGCACAGATACGCAGTATTTT
>few|-|TRBJ2-4|TRBV4-2
CASQVGGELAKNIQYF
TGTGCCAGCCAAGTAGGAGGGGAACTAGCCAAAAACATTCAGTACTTC
>-|TRBD1|TRBJ2-5|TRBV3-1
CASSPGTGQEAQYF
TGTGCCAGCAGCCCCGGGACAGGACAAGAGGCCCAGTACTTC
>many|-|TRBJ2-3|TRBV5-1
CATNESFGTDTQYF
TGCGCCACGAACGAGTCCTTCGGCACAGATACGCAGTATTTT
>few|TRBD2|TRBJ2-2|TRBV5-1
CASSSSGGELFF
TGCGCCAGCAGCTCTAGCGGCGGGGAGCTGTTTTTT
>few|-|TRBJ1-2|TRBV10-2
CASSEGQLYGYTF
TGCGCCAGCAGTGAAGGACAGCTATATGGCTACACCTTC
>-|-|TRBJ1-2|TRBV3-1
CASSRRTDDGYTF
TGTGCCAGCAGCCGTAGGACAGACGATGGCTACACCTTC
>-|TRBD2|TRBJ2-3|TRBV10-3
CAISESVAGGDTQYF
TGTGCCATCAGTGAGTCGGTAGCGGGAGGAGATACGCAGTATTTT
>few|-|TRBJ1-1|TRBV18
CASSPPGADNTEAFF
TGTGCCAGCTCACCCCCAGGTGCTGATAACACTGAAGCTTTCTTT
>many|-|TRBJ2-7|TRBV20-1
CSARDEEREQYF
TGCAGTGCTAGAGATGAGGAGCGCGAGCAGTACTTC
>-|-|TRBJ1-3|TRBV4-3
CASSQEAVPTSGNTIYF
TGCGCCAGCAGCCAAGAAGCAGTCCCAACCTCCGGAAACACCATATATTTT
>many|-|TRBJ2-7|TRBV20-1
CSPRDGAYEQYF
TGCAGCCCCCGGGACGGCGCCTACGAGCAGTACTTC
>many|TRBD2|TRBJ2-5|TRBV11-3
CASSLAGGPRETQYF
TGTGCCAGCAGCTTAGCGGGAGGGCCCAGAGAGACCCAGTACTTC
>-|TRBD2|TRBJ2-1|TRBV3-1
CASGRRRLAGAVNEQFF
TGTGCCAGCGGCCGAAGAAGACTAGCGGGAGCAGTCAATGAGCAGTTCTTC
>-|-|TRBJ1-2|TRBV6-1
CASSEQGGFYGYTF
TGTGCCAGCAGTGAACAGGGAGGATTCTATGGCTACACCTTC
>-|TRBD1|TRBJ1-1|TRBV29-1
CSGLKPGTENTEAFF
TGCAGCGGGCTAAAACCCGGGACAGAGAACACTGAAGCTTTCTTT